This T cell receptor (beta chain) comes out of a study of T cells after yellow fever vaccination. CDR1 is LGHNA, CDR2 YSLEER, per germline. The CDR3 length is 16 residues. Trimming cost V 0 bases and J 0 bases; bases outside gene matches: 3. In its sample, this clonotype was seen a few times. Its target is not known. Overall study results and limits: Post-booster repertoires contained most primary-vaccination clones again (around 97% CD4, less than 90% CD8).

A process of 5'RACE template switching, which added a universal primer site and UMIs, was used to make TCR cDNA. TCRdb recomputed calls from the 5' RACE reads with MiXCR, one row per CDR3 protein. Here the sample spans some 390,000 distinct CDR3 sequences, approximately 18% being singletons. The chain links TRBV4-3 to TRBJ2-3; the match to TRBD2 covers 7 bases. This clonotype was sampled from a young man who received the YFV17D yellow fever vaccine. This sample comprised PBMCs, obtained before the yellow fever booster vaccination. The CDR3: CASSQDLGGSTDTQYF. The CDR3 coding sequence is TGCGCCAGCAGCCAAGATTTGGGGGGGAGCACAGATACGCAGTATTTT.